The next 25 T cell receptor beta chains were all read from a single sample in a study of regulatory T cells in long-lasting Graves disease. Time point given: newly diagnosed GD, antithyroid drugs for less than 3 months. PBMCs provided the RNA from which the TCR library was made. HTBI primers from iRepertoire and Arm-PCR of CDR3 regions yielded the TCR beta libraries. TCRdb independently ran MiXCR on the multiplex PCR reads; one entry per CDR3 protein. The sample includes 600,000 to 650,000 distinct CDR3 sequences, approximately 15% of them seen just once. This same sample was also part of a study on T cells in Graves' hyperthyroidism and ophthalmopathy.

The specimen was peripheral blood mononuclear cells (PBMCs), collected at new diagnosis, from a patient treated with antithyroid drugs. These receptors were collected from a woman aged 25 to 39 with Graves disease.

There are a few counts of this clonotype. The chain employs TRBV20-1 and TRBJ2-3, with D maybe TRBD2 (5 bases). The germline gives CDR1 DFQATT, CDR2 SNEGSKA (reference sequence). V was cut by 3 bases and J by 2 bases, with 12 bases left in between. The CDR3 is 14 residues long. The DNA for the CDR3 is TGCAGTGCTAGCGGTGGAGACTACACAGATACGCAGTATTTT. Its translation: CSASGGDYTDTQYF.

Points on this clonotype: Sequence at one end of the junction differs from germline and may be a read error. The chain links TRBV29-1 to TRBJ2-7; D uncertain. This CDR3 is built from 13 residues. Germline CDR1 and CDR2: SQVTM and ANQGSEA. This CDR3 is CSVKDASSYEQYF. CDR3 bases: TGCAGCGTTAAAGATGCCAGCTCCTACGAGCAGTACTTC.

This clonotype was picked up many times. The chain employs TRBV20-1 and TRBJ1-4; D is ambiguous. CDR1 and CDR2 (germline): DFQATT, SNEGSKA (reference sequence). V lost 6 bases and J lost 7, with 15 bases in between. The CDR3 covers 13 residues. The CDR3 nucleotides read TGCAGTGCCGAACGGGGAGGCGGTGAAAAACTGTTTTTT. Translating gives CSAERGGGEKLFF.

This clonotype came up many times. The genes are TRBV2 and TRBJ2-3; a possible D gene is TRBD2 (6 bases). The germline V gene has CDR1 SNHLY and CDR2 FYNNEI. CDR3 length equals 16 residues. The ends were cut back, 5 bases at V and 0 bases at J, with 15 bases in the middle. For the CDR3, the DNA is TGTGCCAGCAGTTTCGGGAGTCTTCCTAGCACAGATACGCAGTATTTT. It is translated as CASSFGSLPSTDTQYF.

The chain couples TRBV19 to TRBJ2-7; TRBD1 matches 8 bases. J lost 0 bases, V lost 5 bases, and 9 bases had no gene match. Germline V gene lookup returns CDR1 LNHDA and CDR2 SQIVND (reference sequence). This CDR3 is 16 amino acids long. The CDR3 DNA follows: TGTGCCAGTAGTTCACCGGGACAGGCCTTCTCCTACGAGCAGTACTTC. Translating gives CASSSPGQAFSYEQYF. Looking up the rest from reference TRBV19 and TRBJ2-7 gives the full variable domain: DGGITQSPKYLFRKEGQNVTLSCEQNLNHDAMYWYRQDPGQGLRLIYYSQIVNDFQKGDIAEGYSVSREKKESFPLTVTSAQKNPTAFYLCASSSPGQAFSYEQYFGPGTRLTVT.

This chain links TRBV6-1 with TRBJ2-7; possible D gene TRBD1, 6 bases. Germline CDR1 and CDR2: MNHNS and SASEGT. Trimming shortened V by 7 bases and J by 5 bases, and 18 bases separated the two germline ends. This CDR3 has 14 amino acids. CDR3 amino acids: CASNQGQIRDEQYF. The CDR3 nucleotides read TGTGCCAGCAACCAAGGACAGATAAGAGACGAGCAGTACTTC.

This clonotype was recorded at least ten times. V is TRBV28 and J is TRBJ2-1; tentative D call: TRBD1 (6 bases). V shed 7 bases and J shed 3 bases, with 19 bases lying between them. This CDR3 has 16 residues. Per the germline V gene, CDR1 is MDHEN and CDR2 is SYDVKM. CDR3 nucleotides: TGTGCCAGCACGGACTTGGGACAAGCGCTCTACAATGAGCAGTTCTTC. As protein: CASTDLGQALYNEQFF.

At least ten counts were recorded for this clonotype. The rearrangement links TRBV2 to TRBJ1-5; TRBD1 agrees at 7 bases. The germline gives CDR1 SNHLY, CDR2 FYNNEI. The J segment lost 4 bases and the V segment lost 4 bases, leaving 4 bases of the junction unmatched. The CDR3 loop spans 14 amino acids. The CDR3 loop reads CASSGGQFNQPQHF. The CDR3 DNA is TGTGCCAGCAGTGGGGGACAGTTTAATCAGCCCCAGCATTTT. Full variable domain (rest looked up from reference TRBV2 and TRBJ1-5): EPEVTQTPSHQVTQMGQEVILRCVPISNHLYFYWYRQILGQKVEFLVSFYNNEISEKSEIFDDQFSVERPDGSNFTLKIRSTKLEDSAMYFCASSGGQFNQPQHFGDGTRLSIL.

This clonotype was observed at least ten times. This chain links TRBV2 with TRBJ2-1; a possible D gene is TRBD1 (5 bases). The J call may be in error: the DNA end matches TRBJ2-5 better. CDR3 size: 18 residues. CDR1 is SNHLY, CDR2 FYNNEI, per germline. This chain's CDR3 is CASSERMGRLANQETQYF. The CDR3 nucleotides read TGTGCCAGCAGTGAACGGATGGGGCGCCTTGCTAACCAAGAGACCCAGTACTTC.

This clonotype was recorded many times. The chain combines TRBV7-9 with TRBJ1-1; D is uncertain. V was cut by 1 base and J by 5 bases, with 11 bases left in between. Germline CDR1 reads SEHNR; CDR2 reads FQNEAQ (reference sequence). The CDR3 loop spans 14 amino acids. The CDR3 spells CASSLVGLGTEAFF. The CDR3 DNA reads TGTGCCAGCAGCTTAGTCGGGCTGGGGACTGAAGCTTTCTTT. Complete variable domain (other parts from reference TRBV7-9 and TRBJ1-1): DTGVSQNPRHKITKRGQNVTFRCDPISEHNRLYWYRQTLGQGPEFLTYFQNEAQLEKSRLLSDRFSAERPKGSFSTLEIQRTEQGDSAMYLCASSLVGLGTEAFFGQGTRLTVV.

This clonotype has a handful of counts. The rearrangement joins TRBV2 to TRBJ2-2; TRBD2 aligns across 11 bases. Unmatched junction bases numbered 3, after V lost 9 bases and J lost 3 bases. The CDR3 is 14 amino acids. Per germline, CDR1 SNHLY and CDR2 FYNNEI. The CDR3 here is CASRLAGYTGELFF. Here the CDR3 DNA reads TGTGCCAGTAGACTAGCGGGGTACACCGGGGAGCTGTTTTTT.

On this clonotype: At one end the junction does not follow the germline gene, possibly because of a read error. The CDR3 nucleotides read TGTGCCCGGAGTGTAAGGCGGCAGCAAGAGACCCAGTACTTC. Translating gives CARSVRRQQETQYF. The rearrangement links TRBV30 to TRBJ2-5, with D hard to call. The CDR3 runs 14 residues. Germline assignment: CDR1 GTSNPN and CDR2 SVGIG (reference sequence). The full variable domain, with the rest looked up from reference TRBV30 and TRBJ2-5, is SQTIHQWPATLVQPVGSPLSLECTVEGTSNPNLYWYRQAAGRGLQLLFYSVGIGQISSEVPQNLSASRPQDRQFILSSKKLLLSDSGFYLCARSVRRQQETQYFGPGTRLLVL.

This clonotype was detected many times. The chain has TRBV7-9 and TRBJ1-4; D not resolved. V lost 5 bases and J 0 bases, leaving 13 bases between the germline ends. The CDR3 runs to 16 residues. CDR1 is SEHNR, CDR2 FQNEAQ, per germline (reference sequence). CDR3 amino acids: CASSPVVWATNEKLFF. The CDR3 DNA is TGTGCCAGCAGCCCCGTCGTGTGGGCAACTAATGAAAAACTGTTTTTT.

This sequence joins TRBV27 and TRBJ1-1, with a weak D call TRBD1 (5 bases). The CDR3 is 14 residues long. Trimming took off 2 bases at V and 10 bases at J, with 17 bases between the two ends. CDR1 is MNHEY and CDR2 is SMNVEV in the germline V gene (reference sequence). As DNA, the CDR3 is TGTGCCAGCAGTTTAAACTACTTGGTGGGGGGAGCTTTCTTT. The encoded protein is CASSLNYLVGGAFF.

CDR3 amino acids: CASSGTRSYNEQFF. In nucleotides, the CDR3 is TGCGCCAGCAGTGGGACTAGATCCTACAATGAGCAGTTCTTC. This chain connects TRBV10-2 to TRBJ2-1; TRBD2 matches at 7 bases. The germline V gene has CDR1 WSHSY and CDR2 SAAADI. This CDR3 has 14 residues. V dropped 4 bases and J dropped 1; count of bases not matched to a gene: 1.

The V gene is TRBV5-1, the J gene TRBJ2-5, with no clear D. Germline loops: CDR1 SGHRS, CDR2 YFSETQ. V lost 4 bases to trimming and J lost 3 bases, with 10 bases between them. The length of the CDR3 is 13 residues. In nucleotides, the CDR3 is TGCGCCAGCAGCATGGGGTGGGAAGAGACCCAGTACTTC. Amino acids: CASSMGWEETQYF.

This clonotype was observed at least ten times. The chain is built from TRBV7-9 and TRBJ2-7; the match to TRBD1 covers 7 bases. V gave up 3 bases and J gave up 0 bases; unmatched junction bases: 5. This CDR3 spans 15 amino acids. CDR1 is SEHNR, CDR2 FQNEAQ, per germline (reference sequence). CDR3 nucleotide sequence: TGTGCCAGCAGCTTGCAGACAGGGAGCTCCTACGAGCAGTACTTC. It yields the protein CASSLQTGSSYEQYF.

This clonotype was counted at least ten times. The chain is built from TRBV18 and TRBJ1-2; D is unclear. Trimming cost V 2 bases and J 4 bases, with 11 bases left between them. Germline lookup yields CDR1 KGHSH and CDR2 LQKENI. CDR3 length equals 14 residues. CDR3 sequence reads: CASSPEGRSYGYTF. Written as DNA, the CDR3 is TGTGCCAGCTCACCAGAGGGCCGATCCTATGGCTACACCTTC.

The chain couples TRBV18 to TRBJ1-1, with TRBD1 as a possible D gene (6 bases). Germline CDR1 reads KGHSH; CDR2 reads LQKENI. The length of the CDR3 is 13 residues. The germline V and J ends were trimmed by 5 bases and 5 bases, with 12 bases remaining between them. CDR3: CASSEGEVTEAFF. The CDR3 coding sequence is TGTGCCAGCTCAGAGGGGGAGGTAACTGAAGCTTTCTTT. Supplemented by reference TRBV18 and TRBJ1-1, the full variable domain reads NAGVMQNPRHLVRRRGQEARLRCSPMKGHSHVYWYRQLPEEGLKFMVYLQKENIIDESGMPKERFSAEFPKEGPSILRIQQVVRGDSAAYFCASSEGEVTEAFFGQGTRLTVV.

Ten or more counts support this clonotype. The V call is TRBV12-3 or TRBV12-4, the J call TRBJ2-3; D perhaps matches TRBD2 (5 bases). This CDR3 has 13 residues. Trimming removed 6 bases from V and 5 bases from J, with 12 bases in between. The CDR3 region has the DNA TGTGCCAGCAGCTTGGACTGGATAGATACGCAGTATTTT. Encoded protein: CASSLDWIDTQYF.

This clonotype appeared many times. This chain connects TRBV24-1 to TRBJ2-3; 11 bases are a match to TRBD2. V lost 5 bases and J lost 4; bases outside the gene matches: 10. CDR1 and CDR2 from the germline V gene are KGHDR and SFDVKD. The CDR3 is made up of 17 amino acids. CDR3: CATSGGLAGLLADTQYF. The DNA for the CDR3 is TGTGCCACCAGTGGCGGACTAGCGGGCCTTCTTGCAGATACGCAGTATTTT.

This clonotype was picked up many times. This chain links TRBV15 with TRBJ2-7; 7 bases match TRBD1. With 0 bases clipped from V and 2 bases from J, the junction kept 7 bases outside the gene matches. Germline V gene data show CDR1 as LNHNV and CDR2 as YYDKDF (reference sequence). The length of the CDR3 is 16 residues. CDR3 sequence (DNA): TGTGCCACCAGCAGAGACGGACGGGACAGAGCCTACGAGCAGTACTTC. It yields the protein CATSRDGRDRAYEQYF.

As regards this clonotype: Being one base from a much bigger clone, this may be a read error. The chain recombines TRBV7-3 with TRBJ2-1; D gene unclear. Deletions cut 5 bases from V and 7 bases from J, with 12 bases between. CDR1 SGHTA and CDR2 FQGTGA come from the germline V gene. This CDR3 has 13 amino acids. CDR3 protein: CASSRMMGNEQFF. The CDR3 region has the DNA TGTGCCAGCAGCCGCATGATGGGGAATGAGCAGTTCTTC.

The table lists this clonotype with many counts. The chain couples TRBV3-1 to TRBJ2-1; D remains ambiguous. The V and J ends lost 3 bases and 4 bases respectively, with 10 bases between them. The CDR3 length is 14 residues. Germline V gene lookup returns CDR1 LGHDT and CDR2 YNNKEL (reference sequence). CDR3 DNA sequence: TGTGCCAGCAGCCATAACCTGGGGTACAATGAGCAGTTCTTC. Protein sequence: CASSHNLGYNEQFF.

The chain employs TRBV6-2 or TRBV6-3 and TRBJ2-1, with 9 bases aligning to TRBD1. Losses at the gene ends were 5 bases for V and 6 bases for J; bases not matched to a gene: 5. This CDR3 has 14 amino acids. CDR1 is MNHEY, CDR2 SVGEGT, per germline. The CDR3 coding sequence is TGTGCCAGCAGTAATGACAGGGGGGGCAATGAGCAGTTCTTC. Residues: CASSNDRGGNEQFF.